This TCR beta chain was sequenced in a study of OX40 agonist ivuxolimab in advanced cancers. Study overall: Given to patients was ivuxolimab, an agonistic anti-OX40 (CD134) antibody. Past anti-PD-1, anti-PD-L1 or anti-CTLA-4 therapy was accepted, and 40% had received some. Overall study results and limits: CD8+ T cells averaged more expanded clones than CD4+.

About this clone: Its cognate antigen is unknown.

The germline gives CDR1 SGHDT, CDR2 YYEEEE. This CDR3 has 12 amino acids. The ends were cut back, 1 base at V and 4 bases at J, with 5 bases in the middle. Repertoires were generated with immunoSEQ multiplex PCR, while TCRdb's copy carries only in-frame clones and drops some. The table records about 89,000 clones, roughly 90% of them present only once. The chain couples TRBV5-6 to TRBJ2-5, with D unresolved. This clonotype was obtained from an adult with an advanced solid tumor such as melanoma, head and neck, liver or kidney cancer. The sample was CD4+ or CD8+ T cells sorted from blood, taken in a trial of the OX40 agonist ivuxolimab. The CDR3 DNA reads TGTGCCAGCAGCTTGCCGACAGAGACCCAGTACTTC. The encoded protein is CASSLPTETQYF.